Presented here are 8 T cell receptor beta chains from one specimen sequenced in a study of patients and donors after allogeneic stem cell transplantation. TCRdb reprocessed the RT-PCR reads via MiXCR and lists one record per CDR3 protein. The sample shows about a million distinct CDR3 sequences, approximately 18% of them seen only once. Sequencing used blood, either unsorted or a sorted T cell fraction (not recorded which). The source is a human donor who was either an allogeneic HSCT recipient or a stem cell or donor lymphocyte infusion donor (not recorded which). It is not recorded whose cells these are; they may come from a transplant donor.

CDR3 residues: CASSPLGGTTYEQYF. For the CDR3, the DNA is TGCGCCAGCAGCCCCCTCGGGGGGACAACCTACGAGCAGTACTTC. The chain employs TRBV5-1 and TRBJ2-7; D perhaps matches TRBD2 (7 bases). V lost 4 bases, J lost 2 bases, and 16 bases lay in between. This CDR3 comprises 15 residues. Looked up from germline, CDR1 is SGHRS and CDR2 is YFSETQ.

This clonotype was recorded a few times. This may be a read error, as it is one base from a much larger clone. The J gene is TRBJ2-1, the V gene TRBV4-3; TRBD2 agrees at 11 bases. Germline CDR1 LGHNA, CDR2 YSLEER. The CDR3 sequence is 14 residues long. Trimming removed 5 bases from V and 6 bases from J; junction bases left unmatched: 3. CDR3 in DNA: TGCGCCAGCAGCACCGGACTAGCGGGCAATGAGCAGTTCTTC. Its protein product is CASSTGLAGNEQFF.

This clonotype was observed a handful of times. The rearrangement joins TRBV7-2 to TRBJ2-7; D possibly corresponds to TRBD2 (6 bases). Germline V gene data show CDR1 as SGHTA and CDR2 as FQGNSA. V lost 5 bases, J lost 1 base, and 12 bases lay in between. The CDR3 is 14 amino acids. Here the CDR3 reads CASSPQAGSYEQYF. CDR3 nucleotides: TGTGCCAGCAGCCCGCAAGCGGGTTCCTACGAGCAGTACTTC.

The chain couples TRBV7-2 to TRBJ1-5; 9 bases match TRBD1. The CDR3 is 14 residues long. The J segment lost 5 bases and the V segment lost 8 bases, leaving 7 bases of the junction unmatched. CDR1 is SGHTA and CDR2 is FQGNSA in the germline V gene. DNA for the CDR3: TGTGCCAGCTCGGACAGGGGAATCGATCAGCCCCAGCATTTT. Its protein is CASSDRGIDQPQHF.

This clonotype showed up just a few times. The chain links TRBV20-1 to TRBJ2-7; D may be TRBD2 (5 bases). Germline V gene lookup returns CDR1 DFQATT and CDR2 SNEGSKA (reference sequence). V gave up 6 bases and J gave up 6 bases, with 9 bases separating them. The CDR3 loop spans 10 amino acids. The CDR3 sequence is CSAWETEQYF. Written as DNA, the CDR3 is TGCAGTGCATGGGAGACCGAGCAGTACTTC.

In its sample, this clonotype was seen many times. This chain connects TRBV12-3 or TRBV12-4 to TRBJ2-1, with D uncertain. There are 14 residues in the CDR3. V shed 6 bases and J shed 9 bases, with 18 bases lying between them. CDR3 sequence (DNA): TGTGCCAGCAGGCGTACCGGGCCCATGAGTGAGCAGTTCTTC. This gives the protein CASRRTGPMSEQFF.

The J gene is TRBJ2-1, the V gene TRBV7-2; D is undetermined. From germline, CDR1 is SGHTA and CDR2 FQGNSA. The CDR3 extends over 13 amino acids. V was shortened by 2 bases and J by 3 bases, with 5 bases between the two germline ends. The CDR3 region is CASSLLNYNEQFF. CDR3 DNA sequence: TGTGCCAGCAGCTTATTGAACTACAATGAGCAGTTCTTC. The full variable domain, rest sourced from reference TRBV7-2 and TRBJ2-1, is GAGVSQSPSNKVTEKGKDVELRCDPISGHTALYWYRQSLGQGLEFLIYFQGNSAPDKSGLPSDRFSAERTGGSVSTLTIQRTQQEDSAVYLCASSLLNYNEQFFGPGTRLTVL.

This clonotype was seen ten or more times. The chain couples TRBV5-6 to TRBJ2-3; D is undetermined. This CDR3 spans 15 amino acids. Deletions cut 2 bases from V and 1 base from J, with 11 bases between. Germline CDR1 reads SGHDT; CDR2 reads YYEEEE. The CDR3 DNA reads TGTGCCAGCAGCTTAGATCCGGGTGGCACAGATACGCAGTATTTT. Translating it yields CASSLDPGGTDTQYF.